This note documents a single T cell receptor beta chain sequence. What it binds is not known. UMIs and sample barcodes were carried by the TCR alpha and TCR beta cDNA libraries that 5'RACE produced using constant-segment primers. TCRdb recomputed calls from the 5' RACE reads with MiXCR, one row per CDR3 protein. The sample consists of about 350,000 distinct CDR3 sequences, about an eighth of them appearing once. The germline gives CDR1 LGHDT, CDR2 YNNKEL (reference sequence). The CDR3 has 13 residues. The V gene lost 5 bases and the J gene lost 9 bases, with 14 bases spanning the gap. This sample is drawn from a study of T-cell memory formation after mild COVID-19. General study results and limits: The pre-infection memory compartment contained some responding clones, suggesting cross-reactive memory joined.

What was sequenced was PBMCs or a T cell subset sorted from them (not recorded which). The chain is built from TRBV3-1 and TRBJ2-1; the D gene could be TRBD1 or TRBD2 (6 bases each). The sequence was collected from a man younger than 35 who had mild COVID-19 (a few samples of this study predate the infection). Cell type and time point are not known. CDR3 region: CASSFEGGSEQFF. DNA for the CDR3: TGTGCCAGCAGCTTCGAGGGGGGTAGTGAGCAGTTCTTC.